This TCR beta chain was found in a study of T-cell memory formation after mild COVID-19. A single record per CDR3 protein comes from TCRdb applying MiXCR to the 5' RACE reads. Among hundreds of thousands of distinct CDR3 sequences, around 27% were seen once, and the ten largest hold roughly 12%. This clonotype occurred a few times. The CDR3 totals 14 residues. V was shortened by 8 bases and J by 0 bases, with 11 bases between the two germline ends. The germline CDR1 and CDR2 sequences are LNHNV and YYDKDF (reference sequence). The chain is built from TRBV15 and TRBJ1-3; D gene unclear. Sequencing used PBMCs or a T cell subset sorted from them (not recorded which). The sequence was collected from an adult woman who had mild COVID-19 (a few samples of this study predate the infection). Cell type and time point are not known. CDR3 nucleotides: TGTGCCACCGCTACAGCGACCTCTGGAAACACCATATATTTT. As protein: CATATATSGNTIYF.